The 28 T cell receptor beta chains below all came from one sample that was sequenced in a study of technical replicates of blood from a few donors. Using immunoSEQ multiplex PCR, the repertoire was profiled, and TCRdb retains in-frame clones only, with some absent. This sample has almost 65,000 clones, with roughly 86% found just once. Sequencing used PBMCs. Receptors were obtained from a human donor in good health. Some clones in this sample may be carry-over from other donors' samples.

The CDR3 loop reads CASSSGTGNEAFF. The CDR3 DNA follows: TGTGCCAGCTCGTCAGGCACAGGGAATGAAGCTTTCTTT. The rearrangement links TRBV18 to TRBJ1-1; D may be TRBD1 (6 bases). Germline V gene lookup returns CDR1 KGHSH and CDR2 LQKENI. The CDR3 length is 13 residues. V gave up 6 bases and J gave up 7 bases, with 15 bases separating them.

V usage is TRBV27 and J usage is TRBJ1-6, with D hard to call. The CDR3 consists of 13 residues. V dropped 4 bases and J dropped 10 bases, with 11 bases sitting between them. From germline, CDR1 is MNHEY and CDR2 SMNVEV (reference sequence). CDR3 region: CASSSGLRSPLHF. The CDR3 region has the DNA TGTGCCAGCAGTTCCGGGTTACGCTCACCCCTCCACTTT.

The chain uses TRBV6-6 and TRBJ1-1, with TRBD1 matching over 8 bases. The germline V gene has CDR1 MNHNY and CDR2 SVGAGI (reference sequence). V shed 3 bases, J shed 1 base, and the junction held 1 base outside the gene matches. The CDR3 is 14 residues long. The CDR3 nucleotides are TGTGCCAGCAGTTATGGACAGGGGAACACTGAAGCTTTCTTT. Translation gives CASSYGQGNTEAFF.

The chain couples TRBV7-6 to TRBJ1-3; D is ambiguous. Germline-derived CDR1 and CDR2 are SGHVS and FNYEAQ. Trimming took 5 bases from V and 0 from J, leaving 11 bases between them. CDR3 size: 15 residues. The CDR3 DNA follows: TGTGCCAGCAGCCCTGGAGAAATCTCTGGAAACACCATATATTTT. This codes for CASSPGEISGNTIYF.

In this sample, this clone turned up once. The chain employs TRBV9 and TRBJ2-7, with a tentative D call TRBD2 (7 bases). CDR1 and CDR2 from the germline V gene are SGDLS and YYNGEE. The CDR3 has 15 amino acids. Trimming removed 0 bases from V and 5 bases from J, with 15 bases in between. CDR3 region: CASSVDIGGADEQYF. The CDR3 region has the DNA TGTGCCAGCAGCGTAGATATTGGGGGGGCCGACGAGCAGTACTTC.

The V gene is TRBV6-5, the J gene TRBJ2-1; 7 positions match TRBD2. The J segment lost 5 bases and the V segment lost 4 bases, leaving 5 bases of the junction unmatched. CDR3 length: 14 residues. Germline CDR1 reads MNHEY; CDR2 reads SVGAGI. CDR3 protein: CASSWTSPDNEQFF. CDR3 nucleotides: TGTGCCAGCAGTTGGACTAGTCCCGACAATGAGCAGTTCTTC.

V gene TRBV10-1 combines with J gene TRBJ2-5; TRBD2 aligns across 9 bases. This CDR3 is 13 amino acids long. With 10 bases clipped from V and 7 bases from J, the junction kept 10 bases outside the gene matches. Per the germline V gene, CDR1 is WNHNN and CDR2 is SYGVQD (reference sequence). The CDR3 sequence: CATPPGGGATQYF. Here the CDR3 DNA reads TGCGCCACCCCGCCTGGCGGGGGGGCGACCCAGTACTTC.

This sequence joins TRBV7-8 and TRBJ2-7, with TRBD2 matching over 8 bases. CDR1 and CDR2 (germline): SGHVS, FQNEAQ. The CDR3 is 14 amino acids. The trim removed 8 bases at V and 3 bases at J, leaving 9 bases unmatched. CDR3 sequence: CASLRGGTLYEQYF. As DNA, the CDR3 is TGTGCCAGCCTACGGGGGGGGACCCTCTACGAGCAGTACTTC.

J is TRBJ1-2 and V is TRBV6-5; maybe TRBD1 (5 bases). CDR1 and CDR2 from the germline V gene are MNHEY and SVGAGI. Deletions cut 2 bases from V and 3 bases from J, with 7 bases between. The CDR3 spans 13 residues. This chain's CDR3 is CASSYIRDYGYTF. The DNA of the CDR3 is TGTGCCAGCAGTTACATCAGGGACTATGGCTACACCTTC.

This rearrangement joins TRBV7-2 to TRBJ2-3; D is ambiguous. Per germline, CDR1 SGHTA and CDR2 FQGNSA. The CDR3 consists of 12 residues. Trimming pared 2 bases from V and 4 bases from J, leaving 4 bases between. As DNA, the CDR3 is TGTGCCAGCAGCTTATTCGCAGATACGCAGTATTTT. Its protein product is CASSLFADTQYF.

DNA of the CDR3: TGCGCCAGCAGCGGACGACTAGCGGGGGGGCCGTTGTACGAGCAGTACTTC. This sequence encodes CASSGRLAGGPLYEQYF. The rearrangement links TRBV4-1 to TRBJ2-7; 14 nucleotides line up with TRBD2. J lost 4 bases, V lost 5 bases, and 10 bases had no gene match. The CDR3 totals 17 residues. CDR1 is MGHRA, CDR2 YSYEKL, per germline.

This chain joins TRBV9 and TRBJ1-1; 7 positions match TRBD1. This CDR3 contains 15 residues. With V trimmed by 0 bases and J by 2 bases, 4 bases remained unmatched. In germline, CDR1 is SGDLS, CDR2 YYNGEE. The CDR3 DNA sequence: TGTGCCAGCAGCGTAGGACAGGGTACAAACACTGAAGCTTTCTTT. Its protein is CASSVGQGTNTEAFF.

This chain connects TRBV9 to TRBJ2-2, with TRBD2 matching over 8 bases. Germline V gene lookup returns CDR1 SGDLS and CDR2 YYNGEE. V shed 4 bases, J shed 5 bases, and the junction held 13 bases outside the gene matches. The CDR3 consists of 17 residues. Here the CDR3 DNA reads TGTGCCAGCAGCTACTCCGCTGGCGGGGGGTTGACCGGGGAGCTGTTTTTT. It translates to CASSYSAGGGLTGELFF.

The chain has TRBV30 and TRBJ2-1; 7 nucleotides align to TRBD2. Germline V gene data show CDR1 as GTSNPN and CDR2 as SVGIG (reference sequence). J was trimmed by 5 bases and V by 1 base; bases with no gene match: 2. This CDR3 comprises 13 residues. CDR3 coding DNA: TGTGCCTGGAGTGACGCGGGGGACAATGAGCAGTTCTTC. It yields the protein CAWSDAGDNEQFF.

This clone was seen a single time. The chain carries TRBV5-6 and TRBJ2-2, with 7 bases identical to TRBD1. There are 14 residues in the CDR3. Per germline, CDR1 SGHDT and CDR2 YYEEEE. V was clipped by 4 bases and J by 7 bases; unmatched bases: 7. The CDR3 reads CASSRPHRGGELFF. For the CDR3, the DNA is TGTGCCAGCAGCCGTCCCCACAGGGGCGGGGAGCTGTTTTTT.

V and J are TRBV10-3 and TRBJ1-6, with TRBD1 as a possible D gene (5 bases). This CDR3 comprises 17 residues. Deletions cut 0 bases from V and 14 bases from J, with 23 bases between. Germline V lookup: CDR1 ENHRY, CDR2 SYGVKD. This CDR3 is CAISESKGGAQVGALHF. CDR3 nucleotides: TGTGCCATCAGTGAGTCGAAAGGCGGGGCGCAAGTGGGGGCCCTCCACTTT.

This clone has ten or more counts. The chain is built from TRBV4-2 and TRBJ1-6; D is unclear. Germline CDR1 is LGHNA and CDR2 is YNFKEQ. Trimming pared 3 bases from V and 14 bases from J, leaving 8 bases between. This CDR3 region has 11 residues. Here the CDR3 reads CASSQLDTLHF. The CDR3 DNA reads TGTGCCAGCAGCCAGTTAGACACCCTCCACTTT.

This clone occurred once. Here the CDR3 reads CASSYHRDRASYEQYF. CDR3 sequence (DNA): TGTGCCAGCAGTTACCACCGGGACAGGGCGTCTTACGAGCAGTACTTC. The chain recombines TRBV6-6 with TRBJ2-7; 9 bases map to TRBD1. This CDR3 comprises 16 residues. V dropped 2 bases and J dropped 4; count of bases not matched to a gene: 9. The germline V gene has CDR1 MNHNY and CDR2 SVGAGI (reference sequence).

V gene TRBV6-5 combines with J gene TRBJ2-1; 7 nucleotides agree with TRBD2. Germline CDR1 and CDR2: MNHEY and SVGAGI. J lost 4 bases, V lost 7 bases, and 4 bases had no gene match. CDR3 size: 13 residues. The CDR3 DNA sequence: TGTGCCAGCAAGGCTAGCGGTTACAATGAGCAGTTCTTC. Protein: CASKASGYNEQFF.

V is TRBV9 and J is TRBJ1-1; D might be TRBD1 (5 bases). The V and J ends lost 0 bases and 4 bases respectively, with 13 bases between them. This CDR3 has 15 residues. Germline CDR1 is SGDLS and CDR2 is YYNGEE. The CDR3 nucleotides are TGTGCCAGCAGCGTAGTCACGGGGGGTAGCACTGAAGCTTTCTTT. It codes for CASSVVTGGSTEAFF.

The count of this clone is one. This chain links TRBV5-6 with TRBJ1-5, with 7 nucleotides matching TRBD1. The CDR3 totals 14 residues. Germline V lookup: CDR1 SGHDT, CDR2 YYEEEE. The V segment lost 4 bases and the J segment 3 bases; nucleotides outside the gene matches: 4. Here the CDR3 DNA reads TGTGCCAGCAGCCAGGGACAGTTCAATCAGCCCCAGCATTTT. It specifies CASSQGQFNQPQHF.

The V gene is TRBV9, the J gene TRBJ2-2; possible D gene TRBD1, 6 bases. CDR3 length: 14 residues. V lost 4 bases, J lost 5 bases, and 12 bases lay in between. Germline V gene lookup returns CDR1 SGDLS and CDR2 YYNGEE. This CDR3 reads CASSLNTGTGELFF. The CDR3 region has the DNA TGTGCCAGCAGCCTGAATACAGGGACCGGGGAGCTGTTTTTT.

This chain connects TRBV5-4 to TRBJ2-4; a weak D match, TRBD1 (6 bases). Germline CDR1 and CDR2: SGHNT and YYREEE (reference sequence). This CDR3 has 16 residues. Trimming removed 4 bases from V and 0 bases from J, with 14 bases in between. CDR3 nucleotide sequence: TGTGCCAGCAGCCAGGGACAATTTCTAGCCAAAAACATTCAGTACTTC. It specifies CASSQGQFLAKNIQYF.

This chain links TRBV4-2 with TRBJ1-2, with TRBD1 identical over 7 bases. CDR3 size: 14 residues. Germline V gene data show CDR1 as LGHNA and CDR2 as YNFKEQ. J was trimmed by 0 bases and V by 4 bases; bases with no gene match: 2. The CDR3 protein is CASSLTGTNYGYTF. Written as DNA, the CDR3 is TGTGCCAGCAGCCTGACAGGGACTAACTATGGCTACACCTTC.

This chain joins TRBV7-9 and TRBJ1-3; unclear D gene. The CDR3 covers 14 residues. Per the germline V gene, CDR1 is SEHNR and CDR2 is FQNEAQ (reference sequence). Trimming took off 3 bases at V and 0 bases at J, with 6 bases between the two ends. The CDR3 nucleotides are TGTGCCAGCAGCTTGGGGAGCTCTGGAAACACCATATATTTT. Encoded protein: CASSLGSSGNTIYF.

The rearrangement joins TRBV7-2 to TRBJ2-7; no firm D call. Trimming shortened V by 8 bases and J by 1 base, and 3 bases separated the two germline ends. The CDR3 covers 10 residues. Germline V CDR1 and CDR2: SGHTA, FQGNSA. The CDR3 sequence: CASYSYEQYF. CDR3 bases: TGTGCCAGCTATTCCTACGAGCAGTACTTC.

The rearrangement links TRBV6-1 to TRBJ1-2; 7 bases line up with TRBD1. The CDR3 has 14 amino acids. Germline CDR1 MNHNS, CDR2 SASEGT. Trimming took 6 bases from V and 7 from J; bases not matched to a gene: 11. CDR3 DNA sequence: TGTGCCAGCAGAAGGATCGGGACAGACCGTGGCTACACCTTC. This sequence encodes CASRRIGTDRGYTF.

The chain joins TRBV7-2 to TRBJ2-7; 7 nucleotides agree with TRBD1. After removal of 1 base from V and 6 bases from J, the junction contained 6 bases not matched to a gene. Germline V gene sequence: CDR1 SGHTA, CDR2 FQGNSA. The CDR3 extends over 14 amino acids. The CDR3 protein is CASSLEGGAGEQYF. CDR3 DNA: TGTGCCAGCAGCTTAGAAGGGGGCGCTGGCGAGCAGTACTTC.